Sequencing of this TCR beta chain was carried out in a study of patients and donors after allogeneic stem cell transplantation. In TCRdb, the RT-PCR reads were re-called with MiXCR into one record per CDR3 protein. Here the sample spans roughly 200,000 distinct CDR3 sequences, 35% to 45% being singletons. A few counts support this clonotype. The CDR3 loop spans 13 amino acids. Germline V CDR1 and CDR2: MGHRA, YSYEKL. The V end lost 4 bases, the J end lost 7 bases, and 11 bases lay between the germline ends. The chain recombines TRBV4-1 with TRBJ1-5; D gene uncertain. The receptor was derived from a human donor who was either an allogeneic HSCT recipient or a stem cell or donor lymphocyte infusion donor (not recorded which). It is not recorded whose cells these are; they may come from a transplant donor. The material sequenced was blood, either unsorted or a sorted T cell fraction (not recorded which). The CDR3, as DNA: TGCGCCAGCAGCCCCCCCATTGGGCAGCCCCAGCATTTT. Translating it yields CASSPPIGQPQHF.